These 15 T cell receptor beta chains came from one sample sequenced in a study. TCRdb processed the 5' RACE reads anew with MiXCR; each CDR3 protein has one entry. The sample includes about 6,200 distinct CDR3 sequences, around 64% of them seen just once. The sequencing input was tumor-infiltrating memory CD4+ T cells sorted from the breast tumor. Subset given: memory CD4+ T cells, CD4+CD45RO+CD25-. The receptors derive from a female donor with breast cancer.

V gene TRBV3-1 combines with J gene TRBJ1-2; D perhaps matches TRBD1 (6 bases). V was pared by 0 bases and J by 4 bases, with 9 bases between. CDR1 and CDR2 (germline): LGHDT, YNNKEL (reference sequence). This CDR3 is built from 14 residues. CDR3 sequence: CASSQENRVYGYTF. The CDR3 nucleotides are TGTGCCAGCAGCCAAGAAAACAGGGTCTATGGCTACACCTTC.

V and J are TRBV5-1 and TRBJ2-2, with D possibly matching TRBD2 (5 bases). Per the germline V gene, CDR1 is SGHRS and CDR2 is YFSETQ. The CDR3 loop spans 15 amino acids. Between the trimmed V and J ends, which lost 1 base and 0 bases, there was a span of 7 bases. CDR3 amino acids: CASSLPGANTGELFF. CDR3 bases: TGCGCCAGCAGCTTGCCCGGGGCGAACACCGGGGAGCTGTTTTTT.

The V call is TRBV15, the J call TRBJ2-5; the D is unclear. The CDR3 spans 11 residues. V shed 0 bases and J shed 6 bases, with 2 bases lying between them. In germline, CDR1 is LNHNV, CDR2 YYDKDF (reference sequence). CDR3 bases: TGTGCCACCAGCAGAGAGAAGACCCAGTACTTC. Translating it yields CATSREKTQYF.

The chain has TRBV5-1 and TRBJ2-3, with 11 bases that match TRBD2. This CDR3 has 17 amino acids. Germline V gene lookup returns CDR1 SGHRS and CDR2 YFSETQ. With 4 bases clipped from V and 0 bases from J, the junction kept 7 bases outside the gene matches. CDR3 loop: CASSTGTSGHSTDTQYF. The CDR3 DNA follows: TGCGCCAGCAGCACCGGGACTAGCGGACATAGCACAGATACGCAGTATTTT.

In DNA, the CDR3 is TGTGCCAGCAGTTCCTCCGGGTACGGGGAGCTGTTTTTT. Protein: CASSSSGYGELFF. This rearrangement joins TRBV6-5 to TRBJ2-2; D gene unclear. V was clipped by 4 bases and J by 7 bases, with 10 bases between them. The CDR3 spans 13 residues. Germline values: CDR1 MNHEY, CDR2 SVGAGI.

J is TRBJ1-6 and V is TRBV6-1; TRBD1 aligns across 8 bases. Trimming took 6 bases from V and 8 from J; bases not matched to a gene: 6. Germline V lookup: CDR1 MNHNS, CDR2 SASEGT. The CDR3 length is 14 residues. CDR3 protein: CASRRTGFDSPLHF. CDR3 nucleotides: TGTGCCAGCAGGAGGACAGGGTTCGATTCACCCCTCCACTTT.

The chain recombines TRBV20-1 with TRBJ2-1; D might be TRBD1 (6 bases). Per germline, CDR1 DFQATT and CDR2 SNEGSKA (reference sequence). V was shortened by 5 bases and J by 11 bases, with 16 bases between the two germline ends. The length of the CDR3 is 12 residues. The CDR3 nucleotides are TGCAGTGCTTATAATCAGGGGTCTCAGCAGTTCTTC. It specifies CSAYNQGSQQFF.

The chain employs TRBV5-1 and TRBJ1-1, with 8 positions matching TRBD1. The CDR3 has 13 residues. Germline values: CDR1 SGHRS, CDR2 YFSETQ. V lost 6 bases and J lost 4; bases outside the gene matches: 5. The CDR3 is CASKDRVSTEAFF. The CDR3 DNA reads as TGCGCCAGCAAGGACAGGGTAAGCACTGAAGCTTTCTTT.

The J gene is TRBJ1-2, the V gene TRBV7-2, with D tentatively TRBD1 (5 bases). Germline assignment: CDR1 SGHTA and CDR2 FQGNSA. V lost 5 bases and J 4 bases, leaving 11 bases between the germline ends. CDR3 size: 13 residues. The CDR3 coding sequence is TGTGCCAGCAGCCCCCGGGGGTTCTATGGCTACACCTTC. Translated: CASSPRGFYGYTF.

The rearrangement joins TRBV20-1 to TRBJ1-2; a possible D gene is TRBD1 (6 bases). Germline CDR1 and CDR2: DFQATT and SNEGSKA (reference sequence). V lost 4 bases and J 8 bases, leaving 23 bases between the germline ends. CDR3 length: 15 amino acids. This CDR3 reads CSANLERGEGSGYTF. In DNA, the CDR3 is TGCAGTGCTAATCTTGAAAGGGGGGAAGGGTCGGGCTACACCTTC.

This clonotype rates as medium-sized (0.01 to 0.1%). The rearrangement links TRBV5-1 to TRBJ2-5; 8 bases map to TRBD2. The CDR3 totals 13 residues. Trimming took 1 base from V and 4 from J; bases not matched to a gene: 0. Germline V gives CDR1 SGHRS, CDR2 YFSETQ. The CDR3 bases are TGCGCCAGCAGCTTGAGCGGGAGAGAGACCCAGTACTTC. It encodes CASSLSGRETQYF.

This sequence joins TRBV9 and TRBJ1-5; D not certain. The CDR3 totals 16 residues. Trimming took off 0 bases at V and 0 bases at J, with 10 bases between the two ends. Looked up from germline, CDR1 is SGDLS and CDR2 is YYNGEE. The CDR3: CASSVERPYSNQPQHF. CDR3 nucleotide sequence: TGTGCCAGCAGCGTAGAGCGGCCTTATAGCAATCAGCCCCAGCATTTT.

V and J are TRBV6-5 and TRBJ1-5; D may be TRBD1 (5 bases). Trimming removed 6 bases from V and 4 bases from J, with 16 bases in between. The CDR3 has 15 residues. Germline CDR1 MNHEY, CDR2 SVGAGI. CDR3 nucleotides: TGTGCCAGCAGAGAACACGGGGCCTTAAATCAGCCCCAGCATTTT. Translation gives CASREHGALNQPQHF.

This clonotype was found a few times. The V call is TRBV5-1, the J call TRBJ2-5, with 7 bases lining up with TRBD2. V gave up 4 bases and J gave up 1 base; unmatched junction bases: 7. Germline V gene sequence: CDR1 SGHRS, CDR2 YFSETQ. This CDR3 comprises 15 residues. CDR3 sequence (DNA): TGCGCCAGCAGCCCCCAGGCGGGAGTCCAAGAGACCCAGTACTTC. It is translated as CASSPQAGVQETQYF. The variable domain in full, completed from reference TRBV5-1 and TRBJ2-5, reads KAGVTQTPRYLIKTRGQQVTLSCSPISGHRSVSWYQQTPGQGLQFLFEYFSETQRNKGNFPGRFSGRQFSNSRSEMNVSTLELGDSALYLCASSPQAGVQETQYFGPGTRLLVL.

The V gene is TRBV6-1, the J gene TRBJ1-1, with D unclear. V was trimmed by 3 bases and J by 11 bases, leaving 13 bases between them. The CDR3 has 12 residues. Germline CDR1 and CDR2: MNHNS and SASEGT. CDR3 sequence: CASSDGRRGAFF. The CDR3, as DNA: TGTGCCAGCAGTGATGGCCGCCGAGGGGCTTTCTTT.